Following are 8 T cell receptor beta chains from one sample sequenced in a study of OX40 agonist ivuxolimab in advanced cancers. Libraries were prepared by immunoSEQ multiplex PCR; TCRdb keeps only in-frame clonotypes and omits some of them. The sample records around 90,000 clones, 80% to 95% being singletons. The starting material was CD4+ or CD8+ T cells sorted from blood, obtained in a trial of the OX40 agonist ivuxolimab. These receptor sequences come from an adult with an advanced solid tumor such as melanoma, head and neck, liver or kidney cancer.

The rearrangement links TRBV19 to TRBJ1-2; D uncertain. Germline assignment: CDR1 LNHDA and CDR2 SQIVND (reference sequence). V dropped 11 bases and J dropped 4 bases, with 20 bases sitting between them. The CDR3 runs 14 residues. The CDR3 DNA reads as TGTGCCTGTCGCGAGGAGGCTACCATCTATGGCTACACCTTC. It yields the protein CACREEATIYGYTF.

The chain employs TRBV5-1 and TRBJ2-7; D is possibly TRBD1 (6 bases). This CDR3 has 13 residues. Germline V gene data show CDR1 as SGHRS and CDR2 as YFSETQ. V dropped 0 bases and J dropped 4 bases, with 8 bases sitting between them. CDR3: CASSLGGQYEQYF. CDR3 bases: TGCGCCAGCAGCTTGGGGGGACAATACGAGCAGTACTTC.

The chain recombines TRBV5-1 with TRBJ2-2; D is unresolved. Germline V lookup: CDR1 SGHRS, CDR2 YFSETQ. The CDR3 length is 14 residues. Between the trimmed V and J ends, which lost 1 base and 6 bases, there was a span of 10 bases. The CDR3 protein is CASSLYGSSGELFF. In DNA form, the CDR3 reads TGCGCCAGCAGCTTGTATGGATCCTCCGGGGAGCTGTTTTTT.

This chain links TRBV7-9 with TRBJ2-7, with D perhaps matching TRBD2 (5 bases). V was clipped by 3 bases and J by 3 bases, with 12 bases between them. CDR1 and CDR2 (germline): SEHNR, FQNEAQ (reference sequence). The CDR3 is 14 amino acids. In DNA form, the CDR3 reads TGTGCCAGCAGCTTGGTCCCGGGAAGCTACGAGCAGTACTTC. This codes for CASSLVPGSYEQYF. Full variable domain (remainder filled in from reference TRBV7-9 and TRBJ2-7): DTGVSQNPRHKITKRGQNVTFRCDPISEHNRLYWYRQTLGQGPEFLTYFQNEAQLEKSRLLSDRFSAERPKGSFSTLEIQRTEQGDSAMYLCASSLVPGSYEQYFGPGTRLTVT.

The genes are TRBV10-1 and TRBJ1-1, with D maybe TRBD1 (5 bases). Deletions cut 6 bases from V and 3 bases from J, with 11 bases between. There are 13 residues in the CDR3. Per the germline V gene, CDR1 is WNHNN and CDR2 is SYGVQD (reference sequence). This chain's CDR3 is CASSDPGDTEAFF. The DNA of the CDR3 is TGCGCCAGCAGCGACCCGGGGGACACTGAAGCTTTCTTT.

The rearrangement joins TRBV6-1 to TRBJ2-7; D remains ambiguous. Trimming removed 2 bases at V and 0 bases at J, with 2 bases between. The CDR3 is 12 amino acids. CDR1 and CDR2 from the germline V gene are MNHNS and SASEGT. CDR3 sequence (DNA): TGTGCCAGCAGTGAACTCTCCTACGAGCAGTACTTC. It is translated as CASSELSYEQYF.

The V and J genes are TRBV9 and TRBJ2-5; no clear D. This CDR3 has 14 residues. V was clipped by 0 bases and J by 7 bases, with 13 bases between them. Germline CDR1 SGDLS, CDR2 YYNGEE. The CDR3 sequence: CASSVGQDPRTQYF. For the CDR3, the DNA is TGTGCCAGCAGCGTAGGGCAGGACCCCAGGACCCAGTACTTC.

The CDR3 DNA reads TGTGCCAGCAGGGCTCTGGGGGTAAATGAGCAGTTCTTC. Protein sequence: CASRALGVNEQFF. The gene calls are TRBV2 and TRBJ2-1; possibly TRBD1 or TRBD2 for D (5 bases each). The CDR3 length is 13 residues. Trimming took 6 bases from V and 7 from J, leaving 13 bases between them. Germline loops: CDR1 SNHLY, CDR2 FYNNEI.